What follows is one T cell receptor beta chain and its context. PCR used 60 Vbeta primers and 13 Jbeta primers. Libraries were prepared by immunoSEQ multiplex PCR; TCRdb keeps only in-frame clonotypes and omits some of them. Among 65,000 to 80,000 clones listed, about 81% were seen once. CDR3 size: 14 residues. V gave up 5 bases and J gave up 4 bases; unmatched junction bases: 4. CDR1 is MNHEY, CDR2 SVGAGI, per germline. The sample comes from a study of cytomegalovirus exposure and HLA in healthy donors. The overall study: Early on, a data release was issued that held approximately 78 million unique TCRs from HLA-typed donors.

It was healthy bone marrow donors who served as donors. This TCR derives from a woman in her thirties or forties in good health and CMV-seropositive. The rearrangement joins TRBV6-5 to TRBJ2-7, with TRBD2 matching over 11 bases. Source material: PBMCs. In DNA, the CDR3 is TGTGCCAGCAGTCCTAGCGGGGGGCTGTACGAGCAGTACTTC. It encodes CASSPSGGLYEQYF.